This T cell receptor (beta chain) emerged from a study of T cell clonotyping in hematopoietic cell transplantation. About this clone: Its target is unknown.

The CDR3 totals 18 residues. The V segment lost 4 bases and the J segment 8 bases; nucleotides outside the gene matches: 14. Germline CDR1 is MDHEN and CDR2 is SYDVKM. Study-level results: CD4 and CD8 repertoire contributions could not be separated without sorting. After transplant, recipient diversity fell while pathologically expanded clonotypes grew through day 180. Higher Inverse Simpson Index values in graft donor and pretransplant recipient predicted broader posttransplant TCR diversity.

Profiling relied on immunoSEQ multiplex PCR, and the TCRdb table lists in-frame clones only, not all of them. Here the sample spans about 27,000 clones, 95% being singletons. This receptor was obtained from a man aged 50 to 59 in good health. Some clones in this sample may be carry-over from other donors' samples. The sample was peripheral blood mononuclear cells. The V call is TRBV28, the J call TRBJ1-4; TRBD1 matches 12 bases. For the CDR3, the DNA is TGTGCCAGCAGTTCGACCGGGACAGGGGGCCCAAGGCGAGAAAAACTGTTTTTT. Protein product: CASSSTGTGGPRREKLFF.